This T cell receptor (beta chain) came from a study of Ad26.COV2.S vaccination and SARS-CoV-2 variants. Whole-study results and caveats: Participants given vaccine showed non-spike TCR breadth similar to that of placebo recipients. Placebo recipients trailed vaccine recipients in spike-specific TCR breadth.

Of note for this clone: Its antigen is undetermined.

Sequencing was performed with immunoSEQ multiplex PCR; in TCRdb, only in-frame clones are kept and a portion is missing. The table records roughly 300,000 clones, about 88% of them present only once. Indicated treatment: approximately 18 received Ad26.COV2.S at low or high dose, single or two shots; several received placebo; per-sample allocation not given. Sample collection was performed on day 63 after the first vaccine or placebo injection. Vaccination used an Ad26 vector expressing Wuhan-strain SARS-CoV-2 spike. Trimming removed 10 bases from V and 3 bases from J; junction bases left unmatched: 9. Germline CDR1 reads MNHEY; CDR2 reads SMNVEV (reference sequence). The CDR3 sequence is 13 residues long.

This rearrangement joins TRBV27 to TRBJ2-7; 7 nucleotides line up with TRBD1. Here the sequenced sample was peripheral blood, taken in a trial of Ad26.COV2.S vaccine versus placebo. The origin of this receptor is a person aged 18-65 years who received the Ad26.COV2.S COVID-19 vaccine or a placebo. CDR3 region: CANPGQPNYEQYF. CDR3 in DNA: TGTGCCAACCCGGGACAGCCCAACTACGAGCAGTACTTC.